The entry below describes one T cell receptor (beta chain). This entry belongs to a study of OX40 agonist ivuxolimab in advanced cancers. Measured with immunoSEQ multiplex PCR; TCRdb has only the in-frame clones, and not every one. There are about 100,000 clones in the sample; around 93% occur only once, and 0.54% lies in the top ten. In germline, CDR1 is SGHKS, CDR2 YYEKEE (reference sequence). This CDR3 has 12 amino acids. V was cut by 6 bases and J by 3 bases, with 8 bases left in between. The specimen was CD4+ or CD8+ T cells sorted from blood, collected in a trial of the OX40 agonist ivuxolimab. The receptor was derived from an adult with an advanced solid tumor such as melanoma, head and neck, liver or kidney cancer. The J gene is TRBJ2-3, the V gene TRBV5-5, with no clear D. This chain's CDR3 is CASTVFTDTQYF. As DNA, the CDR3 is TGTGCCAGCACCGTATTTACAGATACGCAGTATTTT. Full variable domain (missing parts from reference TRBV5-5 and TRBJ2-3): DAGVTQSPTHLIKTRGQQVTLRCSPISGHKSVSWYQQVLGQGPQFIFQYYEKEERGRGNFPDRFSARQFPNYSSELNVNALLLGDSALYLCASTVFTDTQYFGPGTRLTVL.